This T cell receptor beta chain is drawn from a study of T-cell memory formation after mild COVID-19. With V trimmed by 3 bases and J by 1 base, 5 bases remained unmatched. CDR3 length: 16 amino acids. The germline V gene has CDR1 SGHTA and CDR2 FQGTGA. TCRdb analysed the 5' RACE reads with MiXCR anew, one entry per CDR3 protein. The data show roughly 500,000 distinct CDR3 sequences, roughly 20% seen once. This clonotype has only a few counts. The sequencing input was PBMCs or a T cell subset sorted from them (not recorded which). The chain couples TRBV7-3 to TRBJ2-3; 9 nucleotides align to TRBD2. The origin of this receptor is an adult woman who had mild COVID-19 (a few samples of this study predate the infection). Cell type and time point are not known. CDR3 protein: CASSFSGGGGTDTQYF. CDR3 nucleotides: TGTGCCAGCAGCTTTTCGGGCGGGGGGGGCACAGATACGCAGTATTTT.